The 5 T cell receptor delta chains reported below all come from one sample, sequenced in a study of γδ T cells in repeated Plasmodium falciparum infection. Gammadelta T cells were flow-sorted from PBMC into Vgamma9/Vdelta2+ and Vdelta2-negative populations for bulk analysis. TCRdb redid clone calling on the multiplex PCR reads using CATT. The sample lists tens of thousands of delta-chain clones; roughly 2% were seen once. Input material: gamma-delta T cells from blood. All receptors derive from a pool of human donors (malaria-infected and uninfected, not separated).

This clone was recorded a few times. A read error likely explains this, since a far larger clone differs by one base. This CDR3 is also generated by other DNA sequences in the sample. The rearrangement joins TRDV3 to TRDJ1; D unclear. The J gene, left out of TCRdb, was set here by checking the DNA against germline. The CDR3 has 13 amino acids. Germline V gives CDR1 TVYSNPD, CDR2 GDNSRS (reference sequence). Trimming removed 4 bases from V and 4 bases from J, with 16 bases in between. The chain's CDR3 is CASAGLEYDKLIF. The CDR3 DNA reads TGTGCCTCCGCCGGTCTTGAATACGATAAACTCATCTTT.

This clone has only a few counts. Different DNA sequences within this sample yield the same CDR3. The CDR3 DNA follows: TGTGCTCTTGGGGAGACCTTAACCAGTACCGGGGGATTAAGGACAGCACAACTCTTTTTT. Translating it yields CALGETLTSTGGLRTAQLFF. TRDV1 is the V gene, and the J gene was not called; no DNA check was done on the table's D call, TRDD3. CDR1 is TSWWSYY, CDR2 QGS, per germline. CDR3 length equals 20 residues.

About this clone itself: The protein in TCRdb stems from a much larger clone and differs at residue 6 from this DNA's translation, likely a read error; here the protein is translated from the DNA. This sequence joins TRDV2 and TRDJ1, with 13 nucleotides matching TRDD3. The J gene is absent in TCRdb and was assigned here via DNA matching to germline. The V gene end was trimmed by 1 base and the J gene end by 0 bases; junction bases not matched to a gene: 13. Germline V gene data show CDR1 as GEAIGNYY and CDR2 as EKD. This CDR3 contains 20 residues. CDR3 in amino acids: CACDTTLLGDTRAYTDKLIF. The DNA for the CDR3 is TGTGCCTGTGACACGACATTACTGGGGGATACGCGGGCTTACACCGATAAACTCATCTTT.

About this clone itself: A much larger clone lies a single base off, so this may be a read error. Other DNA sequences within the sample encode an identical CDR3. The rearrangement uses TRDV1 and TRDJ2, with a possible D match to TRDD3 (8 bases). This CDR3 has 23 amino acids. Germline assignment: CDR1 TSWWSYY and CDR2 QGS. The CDR3 nucleotides read TGTGCTCTTGGGGCGATGGCCTTCCTCCACTTCACTGGGGGTCCCGCTTTGACAGCACAACTCTTTTTT. Translation gives CALGAMAFLHFTGGPALTAQLFF.

This clone was detected only a few times. The protein in TCRdb stems from a much larger clone and differs at residue 14 from this DNA's translation, likely a read error; here the protein is translated from the DNA. V usage is TRDV3 and J usage is TRDJ1; either TRDD2 or TRDD3 may fit D (8 bases each). As TCRdb names no J gene, one was assigned here on the basis of a DNA match to germline. The CDR3 extends over 19 amino acids. V dropped 4 bases and J dropped 4 bases, with 34 bases sitting between them. Germline V gene sequence: CDR1 TVYSNPD, CDR2 GDNSRS (reference sequence). The DNA for the CDR3 is TGTGCCTGCTATCTTCCTACGGGGATACCCCGAGCCTGCATCGATAAACTCATCTTT. As protein: CACYLPTGIPRACIDKLIF.